The 23 T cell receptor beta chains reported below all come from one sample, sequenced in a study of molecular identifiers for immune sequencing clone quantification. TCRdb ran MiXCR on the PCR reads and lists one entry per CDR3 protein. Among more than 450,000 distinct CDR3 sequences listed, 20% to 25% were seen once. What was sequenced was naive CD8+ T cells from blood, with Jurkat cell RNA spiked in. Indicated subset: FACS-sorted CD8+CD4-CCR7+CD45RA+ naive T cells. These receptors all come from a human donor in good health. Some libraries in this study had Jurkat cell RNA spiked in.

This clonotype was recorded many times. This chain joins TRBV6-5 and TRBJ2-5; 7 nucleotides match TRBD2. This CDR3 contains 15 residues. The germline V gene has CDR1 MNHEY and CDR2 SVGAGI. V was clipped by 2 bases and J by 1 base; unmatched bases: 4. The CDR3, as DNA: TGTGCCAGCAGTTACGGGGGGGAGGCCCAAGAGACCCAGTACTTC. Translating it yields CASSYGGEAQETQYF.

Notes on this clonotype: This may stem from a read error, because a much larger clone lies one nucleotide away. The chain combines TRBV27 with TRBJ1-4, with TRBD1 as a possible D gene (6 bases). V was pared by 0 bases and J by 8 bases, with 19 bases between. From germline, CDR1 is MNHEY and CDR2 SMNVEV (reference sequence). The CDR3 spans 17 residues. Written as DNA, the CDR3 is TGTGCCAGCAGTTTATCGCCTCGACTGGGGGCAAGGGAAAAACTGTTTTTT. Translated, it gives CASSLSPRLGAREKLFF.

This clonotype has ten or more counts. This rearrangement joins TRBV7-6 to TRBJ2-6; D may be TRBD1 (6 bases). CDR1 SGHVS and CDR2 FNYEAQ come from the germline V gene. Trimming left V 1 base short and J 4 bases short, with 11 bases between. The CDR3 loop spans 16 amino acids. CDR3 coding DNA: TGTGCCAGCAGCTTAGATCAGGGGACCGGGGCCAACGTCCTGACTTTC. This sequence encodes CASSLDQGTGANVLTF.

The chain has TRBV20-1 and TRBJ2-1, with D possibly being TRBD2 (6 bases). There are 14 residues in the CDR3. The germline gives CDR1 DFQATT, CDR2 SNEGSKA (reference sequence). Deletions cut 5 bases from V and 4 bases from J, with 15 bases between. CDR3 sequence (DNA): TGCAGTGCTCGCTCGAGGGACTTATACAATGAGCAGTTCTTC. This encodes CSARSRDLYNEQFF.

There are many counts of this clonotype. The chain uses TRBV6-2 or TRBV6-3 and TRBJ1-1; 11 bases agree with TRBD1. In germline, CDR1 is MNHEY, CDR2 SVGEGT. CDR3 length equals 15 residues. V gave up 2 bases and J gave up 10 bases; unmatched junction bases: 9. The CDR3 is CASSYGIGQGAGAFF. The CDR3 DNA sequence: TGTGCCAGCAGTTACGGAATTGGACAGGGGGCCGGAGCTTTCTTT.

This chain joins TRBV6-2 or TRBV6-3 and TRBJ1-2; D is perhaps TRBD1 (6 bases). Trimming shortened V by 4 bases and J by 4 bases, and 13 bases separated the two germline ends. Germline values: CDR1 MNHEY, CDR2 SVGEGT. The CDR3 contains 14 residues. The CDR3 region has the DNA TGTGCCAGCAGTTCGCCGGGACACCTCTATGGCTACACCTTC. It codes for CASSSPGHLYGYTF.

The table lists this clonotype with a few counts. The genes are TRBV6-2 or TRBV6-3 and TRBJ2-1, with a weak D call TRBD2 (6 bases). The V and J ends lost 7 bases and 8 bases respectively, with 24 bases between them. Germline assignment: CDR1 MNHEY and CDR2 SVGEGT. CDR3 size: 16 residues. In DNA, the CDR3 is TGTGCCAGCACCCCCCTAGGGTACGGGGGTCGGGATGAGCAGTTCTTC. This sequence encodes CASTPLGYGGRDEQFF.

V usage is TRBV21-1 and J usage is TRBJ2-5; TRBD1 reflects the table's D call only, with no check against the DNA. TRBV21-1 is reported as a pseudogene. The CDR3 sequence is 15 residues long. CDR3 in amino acids: CASSKLGQWGETQYF. The CDR3 DNA sequence: TGTGCCAGCAGCAAACTGGGGCAGTGGGGAGAGACCCAGTACTTC.

This clonotype was picked up a small number of times. The chain recombines TRBV5-1 with TRBJ2-5, with D possibly TRBD1 on 6 matching bases. With 4 bases removed from V and 0 bases from J, the gap between germline ends came to 13 bases. CDR1 SGHRS and CDR2 YFSETQ come from the germline V gene. CDR3 length equals 15 residues. The CDR3 spells CASSRWDNNQETQYF. The CDR3 nucleotides are TGCGCCAGCAGCCGGTGGGACAACAACCAAGAGACCCAGTACTTC.

The V gene is TRBV7-9, the J gene TRBJ2-5; D is uncertain. The CDR3 has 15 amino acids. From germline, CDR1 is SEHNR and CDR2 FQNEAQ (reference sequence). Trimming removed 1 base from V and 0 bases from J, with 9 bases in between. The CDR3 DNA sequence: TGTGCCAGCAGCTTAGGTTCGTCCAACCAAGAGACCCAGTACTTC. Amino acid sequence: CASSLGSSNQETQYF.

The chain carries TRBV29-1 and TRBJ2-1; a possible D gene is TRBD2 (7 bases). The CDR3 is 14 amino acids. V lost 3 bases and J 6 bases, leaving 15 bases between the germline ends. Germline assignment: CDR1 SQVTM and CDR2 ANQGSEA. CDR3 sequence reads: CSVDGGGAVNEQFF. For the CDR3, the DNA is TGCAGCGTTGATGGAGGGGGGGCCGTCAATGAGCAGTTCTTC.

The chain recombines TRBV7-6 with TRBJ2-7; D could derive from TRBD1 or TRBD2 (5 bases each). This CDR3 has 16 residues. Trimming shortened V by 5 bases and J by 2 bases, and 19 bases separated the two germline ends. Looked up from germline, CDR1 is SGHVS and CDR2 is FNYEAQ. CDR3 DNA sequence: TGTGCCAGCAGCCCACCGTCCGGGACCGCAACCTACGAGCAGTACTTC. Protein sequence: CASSPPSGTATYEQYF. The complete variable domain, with remaining parts taken from reference TRBV7-6 and TRBJ2-7, reads GAGVSQSPRYKVTKRGQDVALRCDPISGHVSLYWYRQALGQGPEFLTYFNYEAQQDKSGLPNDRFSAERPEGSISTLTIQRTEQRDSAMYRCASSPPSGTATYEQYFGPGTRLTVT.

The CDR3 loop reads CASSMALDTEAFF. Here the CDR3 DNA reads TGTGCCAGTAGTATGGCCCTGGACACTGAAGCTTTCTTT. The rearrangement joins TRBV19 to TRBJ1-1; no clear D gene. Trimming shortened V by 3 bases and J by 3 bases, and 8 bases separated the two germline ends. The germline CDR1 and CDR2 sequences are LNHDA and SQIVND (reference sequence). This CDR3 comprises 13 residues.

J is TRBJ1-1 and V is TRBV19, with no clear D. The CDR3 has 16 amino acids. V was cut by 5 bases and J by 0 bases, with 16 bases left in between. Germline assignment: CDR1 LNHDA and CDR2 SQIVND (reference sequence). The CDR3 protein is CASSLTFVQVNTEAFF. CDR3 coding DNA: TGTGCCAGTAGTCTGACCTTCGTGCAGGTGAACACTGAAGCTTTCTTT.

The chain has TRBV9 and TRBJ2-7; TRBD1 matches 7 bases. CDR1 and CDR2 (germline): SGDLS, YYNGEE. The CDR3 has 16 amino acids. J was trimmed by 2 bases and V by 0 bases; bases with no gene match: 8. CDR3 in amino acids: CASSVAPTGAAYEQYF. DNA of the CDR3: TGTGCCAGCAGCGTAGCCCCCACAGGGGCCGCCTACGAGCAGTACTTC.

Concerning this clonotype: It may be a read error: a sequence one base away is much more abundant. This chain uses TRBV29-1 with TRBJ1-4, with a tentative D call TRBD1 (6 bases). CDR1 is SQVTM, CDR2 ANQGSEA, per germline. The V end was cut by 7 bases, the J end by 5 bases, with 14 bases between. This CDR3 is built from 13 residues. CDR3 sequence: CSGGDIGNEKLFF. The CDR3 DNA follows: TGCAGCGGAGGGGACATCGGGAATGAAAAACTGTTTTTT.

Details on this clonotype: A much larger clone differs from this one at a single base, so this may be a read error. The CDR3 end shows no conserved phenylalanine or tryptophan, and so a read error is likely. The V and J genes are TRBV11-2 and TRBJ2-1; a possible D gene is TRBD1 (6 bases). Trimming took 5 bases from V and 1 from J, leaving 9 bases between them. CDR3 length: 14 residues. Germline V gene data show CDR1 as SGHAT and CDR2 as FQNNGV. The CDR3 region has the DNA TGTGCCAGCAGCGACAGGCTTTCCTACAATGAGCAGTTCCTC. It yields the protein CASSDRLSYNEQFL.

The table lists this clonotype with many counts. The DNA of the CDR3 is TGCAGTGCTGGCGGGCCTGGCTCCTACGAGCAGTACTTC. It codes for CSAGGPGSYEQYF. The chain couples TRBV20-1 to TRBJ2-7; tentatively, D is TRBD2 (5 bases). Germline V CDR1 and CDR2: DFQATT, SNEGSKA (reference sequence). This CDR3 has 13 amino acids. Trimming removed 5 bases from V and 0 bases from J, with 11 bases in between.

In this sample, this clonotype turned up a few times. CDR3 loop: CASSALTGSSGNTIYF. CDR3 nucleotide sequence: TGTGCCAGCAGCGCACTAACAGGGAGCTCTGGAAACACCATATATTTT. The genes are TRBV9 and TRBJ1-3; the D gene is possibly TRBD1 (6 bases). The CDR3 sequence is 16 residues long. Per germline, CDR1 SGDLS and CDR2 YYNGEE. V lost 3 bases to trimming and J lost 0 bases, with 13 bases between them.

The chain recombines TRBV11-2 with TRBJ2-1, with a weak D call TRBD1 (6 bases). Trimming left V 4 bases short and J 7 bases short, with 17 bases between. The length of the CDR3 is 15 residues. Germline values: CDR1 SGHAT, CDR2 FQNNGV. The CDR3 bases are TGTGCCAGCAGCTCCCCCTCCACAGGGTGGAATGAGCAGTTCTTC. Protein sequence: CASSSPSTGWNEQFF.

This clonotype was found once. This may stem from a read error, because a much larger clone lies one nucleotide away. The rearrangement uses TRBV6-1 and TRBJ1-2; TRBD1 agrees at 10 bases. Germline trimming cut 2 bases from V and 6 bases from J; bases unmatched to any gene: 6. Germline CDR1 reads MNHNS; CDR2 reads SASEGT. The length of the CDR3 is 15 residues. DNA for the CDR3: TGTGCCAGCAGTGAATGTCGGACAGGGGGAGATGGCTACACCTTC. Translated, it gives CASSECRTGGDGYTF.

This clonotype has a count of ten or more. This chain joins TRBV5-4 and TRBJ2-3, with TRBD2 matching 8 bases. Germline CDR1 SGHNT, CDR2 YYREEE (reference sequence). The V segment lost 3 bases and the J segment 1 base; nucleotides outside the gene matches: 7. This CDR3 comprises 16 residues. The CDR3 nucleotides are TGTGCCAGCAGCTCCCCTGAACTAGCGGGCACAGATACGCAGTATTTT. Amino acids: CASSSPELAGTDTQYF.

This clonotype was seen ten or more times. This sequence joins TRBV28 and TRBJ1-6; D call uncertain. There are 16 residues in the CDR3. V dropped 2 bases and J dropped 6 bases, with 14 bases sitting between them. Germline V gives CDR1 MDHEN, CDR2 SYDVKM. Here the CDR3 DNA reads TGTGCCAGCAGTTTACGGCCCCTACTGAGTAATTCACCCCTCCACTTT. As protein: CASSLRPLLSNSPLHF.